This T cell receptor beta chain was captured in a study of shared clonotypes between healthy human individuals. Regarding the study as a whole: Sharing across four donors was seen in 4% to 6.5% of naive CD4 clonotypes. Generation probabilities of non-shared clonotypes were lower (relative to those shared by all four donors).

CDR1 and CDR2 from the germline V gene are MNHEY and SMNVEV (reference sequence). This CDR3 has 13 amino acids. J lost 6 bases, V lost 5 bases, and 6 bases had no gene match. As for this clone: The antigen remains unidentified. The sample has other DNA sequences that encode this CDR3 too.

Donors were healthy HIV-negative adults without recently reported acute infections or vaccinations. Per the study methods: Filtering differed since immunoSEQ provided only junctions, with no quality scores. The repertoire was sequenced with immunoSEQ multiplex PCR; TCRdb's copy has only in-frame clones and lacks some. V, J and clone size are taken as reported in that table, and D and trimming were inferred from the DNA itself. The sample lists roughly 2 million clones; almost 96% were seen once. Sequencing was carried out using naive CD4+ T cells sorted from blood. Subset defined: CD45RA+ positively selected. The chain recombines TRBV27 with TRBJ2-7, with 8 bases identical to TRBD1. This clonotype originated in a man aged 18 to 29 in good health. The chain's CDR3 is CASSPTTGAEQYF. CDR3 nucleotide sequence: TGTGCCAGCAGTCCGACGACAGGGGCCGAGCAGTACTTC.